Listed below are T cell receptor beta chains from one sample, sequenced in a study of PD-1 blockade in classical Hodgkin lymphoma. Only in-frame clones appear in the TCRdb table, and some are missing; sequencing was by immunoSEQ multiplex PCR. The data contain approximately 27,000 clones, 65% to 90% of them singletons. The material was peripheral blood mononuclear cells (PBMCs), obtained at baseline. The origin of the receptors is a human donor with classical Hodgkin lymphoma. Each CDR3 is given with its conserved first and last residue. The D gene is left open where the match is weak. Clone sizes are given selectively: once, few, many, or a class where the clone is expanded.

TRBV7-9	TRBD1	17	TRBJ1-2	NA	CASSPGTGWNPRYGYTF	TGTGCCAGCAGCCCCGGGACAGGGTGGAATCCGCGCTATGGCTACACCTTC
TRBV2	NA	13	TRBJ2-7	NA	CASSGARIYEQYF	TGTGCCAGCAGTGGGGCCCGAATTTACGAGCAGTACTTC
TRBV27	NA	13	TRBJ2-5	NA	CASSHGSQETQYF	TGTGCCAGCAGTCATGGCTCCCAAGAGACCCAGTACTTC
TRBV10-3	TRBD1	14	TRBJ1-5	NA	CASGTGDGGQPQHF	TGTGCCAGCGGTACAGGGGACGGGGGTCAGCCCCAGCATTTT
TRBV6-1	TRBD2	17	TRBJ2-5	once	CASSETLWRGGPETQYF	TGTGCCAGCAGTGAAACATTGTGGCGGGGGGGCCCAGAGACCCAGTACTTC
TRBV5-5	NA	13	TRBJ2-7	NA	CASSFDAAPEQYF	TGTGCCAGCAGCTTTGACGCAGCACCCGAGCAGTACTTC
TRBV6-6	NA	14	TRBJ2-1	NA	CASSYSSQNNEQFF	TGTGCCAGCAGTTACTCGAGCCAGAACAATGAGCAGTTCTTC
TRBV19	TRBD2	14	TRBJ2-3	NA	CAISRGGGTDTQYF	TGTGCCATTTCACGGGGGGGAGGAACAGATACGCAGTATTTT
TRBV5-1	NA	15	TRBJ1-1	NA	CASSLGGVVNTEAFF	TGCGCCAGCAGCTTGGGTGGGGTAGTGAACACTGAAGCTTTCTTT
TRBV7-2	NA	19	TRBJ1-6	few	CASSSLPTGLFPYNSPLHF	TGTGCCAGCAGCTCCCTGCCGACGGGCCTCTTTCCCTATAATTCACCCCTCCACTTT
TRBV6-5	TRBD2	15	TRBJ2-1	NA	CASSSSGGPHGEQFF	TGTGCCAGCAGTTCTAGCGGGGGCCCCCATGGTGAGCAGTTCTTC